The clone carrying this TCR beta chain turned up a few times. What it recognizes is unknown. These data originate in a study of T cell repertoires in cytomegalovirus infection. General study findings and limits: Cumulative public TCR beta family frequency identified CMV carriers with the relevant HLA.

One entry per CDR3 protein, called by TCRdb with MiXCR from the reads. This sample has about 78,000 distinct CDR3 sequences, with about 37% found just once. This CDR3 has 15 amino acids. Per germline, CDR1 SEHNR and CDR2 FQNEAQ (reference sequence). The V and J ends lost 1 base and 0 bases respectively, with 9 bases between them. This TCR came from a human donor in good health (CMV status not recorded). Some clones in this sample may be carry-over from other donors' samples. The source material was CD8+ T cells from cultured PBMCs, sampled from culture after CMV antigen stimulation. The V and J genes are TRBV7-9 and TRBJ1-1; D is unclear. CDR3 coding DNA: TGTGCCAGCAGCTTAGTTGAGGGCCTGAACACTGAAGCTTTCTTT. This encodes CASSLVEGLNTEAFF.